This TCR beta chain came from a study of shared clonotypes between healthy human individuals. The repertoire was sequenced with immunoSEQ multiplex PCR; TCRdb's copy has only in-frame clones and lacks some. The data show 550,000 to 750,000 clones, 90% to 95% seen once. In regard to this clone: The antigen is undetermined.

Naive CD8 populations comprised CD45RO-negative cells positively selected for CCR7, excluding terminally differentiated effector memory CD45RA+ cells. CDR1 and CDR2 (germline): SGHAT, FQNNGV. The germline V and J ends were trimmed by 2 bases and 6 bases, with 15 bases remaining between them. The CDR3 runs to 15 residues. Study results and limitations: A handful of donors showed sharing of around 5% of naive CD4 clonotypes.

Sequencing input: naive CD8+ T cells sorted from blood. The TCR sequence derives from a young man in good health. The chain recombines TRBV11-2 with TRBJ2-3; D is possibly TRBD1 (5 bases). CDR3 nucleotides: TGTGCCAGCAGCTTAAGGAAAGGGGCCGACGATACGCAGTATTTT. Amino acid sequence: CASSLRKGADDTQYF.